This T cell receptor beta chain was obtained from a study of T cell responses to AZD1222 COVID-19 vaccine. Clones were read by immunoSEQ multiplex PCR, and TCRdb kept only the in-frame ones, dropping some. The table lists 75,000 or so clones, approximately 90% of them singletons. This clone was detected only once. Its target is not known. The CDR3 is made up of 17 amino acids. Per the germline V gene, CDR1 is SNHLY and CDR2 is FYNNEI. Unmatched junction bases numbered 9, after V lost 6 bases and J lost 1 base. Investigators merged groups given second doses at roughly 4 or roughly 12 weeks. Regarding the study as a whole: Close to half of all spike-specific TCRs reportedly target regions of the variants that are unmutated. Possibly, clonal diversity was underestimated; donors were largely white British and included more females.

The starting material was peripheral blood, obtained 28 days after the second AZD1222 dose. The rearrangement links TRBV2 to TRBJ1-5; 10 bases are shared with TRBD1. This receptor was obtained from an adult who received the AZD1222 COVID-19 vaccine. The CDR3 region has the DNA TGTGCCAGCAGCATAAGAGGGACAGGGGAAAGCAATCAGCCCCAGCATTTT. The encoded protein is CASSIRGTGESNQPQHF.